Below are 3 T cell receptor beta chains sequenced from a single sample in a study of spatial heterogeneity in lung cancer. As to time point: sample taken at primary tumor resection. The authors sequenced whole RNA from tumor, nontumor lung or frozen PBMC without sorting. MiXCR, run by TCRdb on the 5' RACE reads, gives a single entry per CDR3 protein. The sample lists more than 20,000 distinct CDR3 sequences; approximately 4.5% were seen once. The input for sequencing was PBMCs, taken at surgery. These TCRs come from a male donor with early-stage non-small cell lung cancer.

Many counts were recorded for this clonotype. The chain recombines TRBV4-2 with TRBJ1-2, with D perhaps TRBD1 (5 bases). This CDR3 has 16 amino acids. V was clipped by 0 bases and J by 2 bases, with 13 bases between them. Per germline, CDR1 LGHNA and CDR2 YNFKEQ. CDR3 coding DNA: TGTGCCAGCAGCCAAGATTTACCGGGGACCAACTATGGCTACACCTTC. It encodes CASSQDLPGTNYGYTF.

This clonotype has a count of ten or more. Here the CDR3 reads CASSFLAGEVNEQFF. The CDR3 DNA is TGTGCCAGCAGTTTTTTAGCGGGAGAGGTTAATGAGCAGTTCTTC. The chain links TRBV12-3 or TRBV12-4 to TRBJ2-1; 9 positions match TRBD2. V dropped 3 bases and J dropped 7; count of bases not matched to a gene: 7. The CDR3 loop spans 15 amino acids.

By its share, this clonotype is medium-sized (0.01 to 0.1%). The chain joins TRBV10-3 to TRBJ1-1; the D gene is possibly TRBD1 (6 bases). Trimming shortened V by 10 bases and J by 6 bases, and 18 bases separated the two germline ends. This CDR3 region has 13 residues. Per the germline V gene, CDR1 is ENHRY and CDR2 is SYGVKD. The CDR3 DNA sequence: TGTGCCACCCAAGCACAGGGCCAGGCTGAAGCTTTCTTT. Amino acids: CATQAQGQAEAFF.